A single sample is the source of the 29 T cell receptor beta chains below, sequenced in a study of identical twins. A single record per CDR3 protein comes from TCRdb applying MiXCR to the 5' RACE reads. This table holds about 490,000 distinct CDR3 sequences, roughly 15% found once. These sequences were also reported in another study, on yellow fever vaccine responses in identical twins.

Source material: CD4+ T cells sorted from blood. These receptors were collected from a woman aged 18-29 years in good health.

This clonotype was counted only a few times. J is TRBJ2-1 and V is TRBV29-1; TRBD2 aligns across 13 bases. The CDR3 loop spans 17 amino acids. Germline V CDR1 and CDR2: SQVTM, ANQGSEA. The V gene end was trimmed by 7 bases and the J gene end by 5 bases; junction bases not matched to a gene: 14. In nucleotides, the CDR3 is TGCAGCGCCGGACCCGGGACTAGCGGGATGACAAACAATGAGCAGTTCTTC. This gives the protein CSAGPGTSGMTNNEQFF.

This clonotype was counted only a few times. This sequence joins TRBV29-1 and TRBJ2-5; weak D call: TRBD2 (5 bases). The CDR3 is 14 amino acids. Trimming left V 5 bases short and J 0 bases short, with 13 bases between. Germline V gives CDR1 SQVTM, CDR2 ANQGSEA. The CDR3 region has the DNA TGCAGCGTTCGGGCCGGACTGCACCAAGAGACCCAGTACTTC. Translating gives CSVRAGLHQETQYF. The complete variable domain, with remaining parts taken from reference TRBV29-1 and TRBJ2-5, reads SAVISQKPSRDICQRGTSLTIQCQVDSQVTMMFWYRQQPGQSLTLIATANQGSEATYESGFVIDKFPISRPNLTFSTLTVSNMSPEDSSIYLCSVRAGLHQETQYFGPGTRLLVL.

This rearrangement joins TRBV2 to TRBJ2-5; 11 bases match TRBD2. The germline V gene has CDR1 SNHLY and CDR2 FYNNEI. CDR3 length: 19 amino acids. Losses at the gene ends were 2 bases for V and 4 bases for J; bases not matched to a gene: 15. The CDR3 protein is CASSEPASGRIEFRETQYF. CDR3 DNA sequence: TGTGCCAGCAGTGAACCTGCTAGCGGGAGGATTGAATTCCGAGAGACCCAGTACTTC.

This sequence joins TRBV6-5 and TRBJ1-6, with D maybe TRBD1 (6 bases). The CDR3 spans 15 residues. Germline V lookup: CDR1 MNHEY, CDR2 SVGAGI. Trimming removed 2 bases at V and 7 bases at J, with 12 bases between. CDR3 nucleotides: TGTGCCAGCAGTTACATGGGGGCATGGAATTCACCCCTCCACTTT. It is translated as CASSYMGAWNSPLHF.

This chain links TRBV2 with TRBJ2-1; 9 bases align to TRBD1. The length of the CDR3 is 15 residues. Germline V gene sequence: CDR1 SNHLY, CDR2 FYNNEI. After removal of 4 bases from V and 6 bases from J, the junction contained 7 bases not matched to a gene. As DNA, the CDR3 is TGTGCCAGCAGTGTTACGGGACAGGGCGGCAATGAGCAGTTCTTC. It codes for CASSVTGQGGNEQFF.

The J gene is TRBJ2-2, the V gene TRBV5-6; a weak D match, TRBD1 (6 bases). Germline V gene sequence: CDR1 SGHDT, CDR2 YYEEEE. V lost 4 bases and J 12 bases, leaving 22 bases between the germline ends. The CDR3 is made up of 15 amino acids. The chain's CDR3 is CASSIGQKHPVQLFF. As DNA, the CDR3 is TGTGCCAGCAGCATCGGACAGAAACACCCCGTACAGCTGTTTTTT. Drawing the rest from reference TRBV5-6 and TRBJ2-2, the complete variable domain is DAGVTQSPTHLIKTRGQQVTLRCSPKSGHDTVSWYQQALGQGPQFIFQYYEEEERQRGNFPDRFSGHQFPNYSSELNVNALLLGDSALYLCASSIGQKHPVQLFFGEGSRLTVL.

This chain uses TRBV7-8 with TRBJ2-3; D gene unclear. The CDR3 has 14 residues. Per germline, CDR1 SGHVS and CDR2 FQNEAQ. V gave up 5 bases and J gave up 5 bases, with 14 bases separating them. The CDR3 is CASSRVWGGDTQYF. The CDR3 DNA follows: TGTGCCAGCAGCCGCGTATGGGGTGGAGATACGCAGTATTTT.

In this sample, this clonotype turned up a few times. The chain is built from TRBV15 and TRBJ2-3; D is ambiguous. This CDR3 is 16 amino acids long. Deletions cut 1 base from V and 2 bases from J, with 13 bases between. CDR1 and CDR2 from the germline V gene are LNHNV and YYDKDF (reference sequence). The CDR3: CATSRGQTKPTDTQYF. CDR3 sequence (DNA): TGTGCCACCAGCAGAGGTCAGACAAAACCCACAGATACGCAGTATTTT.

The rearrangement links TRBV5-6 to TRBJ2-7, with 10 nucleotides matching TRBD2. Trimming cost V 5 bases and J 2 bases; bases outside gene matches: 7. Germline CDR1 is SGHDT and CDR2 is YYEEEE. CDR3 length: 15 amino acids. CDR3 amino acids: CASSTTSGNPYEQYF. CDR3 DNA sequence: TGTGCCAGCAGTACTACTAGCGGGAATCCCTACGAGCAGTACTTC.

This clonotype has just a few counts. V is TRBV12-3 or TRBV12-4 and J is TRBJ2-7; 7 nucleotides agree with TRBD1. The CDR3 is 14 amino acids. J lost 0 bases, V lost 6 bases, and 5 bases had no gene match. DNA of the CDR3: TGTGCCAGCAGCCCCCGACAGGGCTCCTACGAGCAGTACGTC. This gives the protein CASSPRQGSYEQYV.

This clonotype was picked up a small number of times. The chain recombines TRBV12-3 or TRBV12-4 with TRBJ2-1; no firm D call. The V end lost 3 bases, the J end lost 0 bases, and 9 bases lay between the germline ends. The CDR3 consists of 15 residues. The CDR3 sequence: CASSFWSISYNEQFF. CDR3 in DNA: TGTGCCAGCAGTTTTTGGTCCATCTCCTACAATGAGCAGTTCTTC.

V is TRBV2 and J is TRBJ2-3; D remains unclear. There are 11 residues in the CDR3. V was cut by 4 bases and J by 6 bases, with 5 bases left in between. Germline V gene data show CDR1 as SNHLY and CDR2 as FYNNEI. The CDR3 protein is CASSVLDTQYF. For the CDR3, the DNA is TGTGCCAGCAGTGTCTTGGATACGCAGTATTTT.

V and J are TRBV2 and TRBJ2-3; 15 bases match TRBD2. The germline gives CDR1 SNHLY, CDR2 FYNNEI. J was trimmed by 4 bases and V by 0 bases; bases with no gene match: 11. This CDR3 spans 20 amino acids. CDR3 sequence: CASSEARLGTSGRIPDTQYF. For the CDR3, the DNA is TGTGCCAGCAGTGAAGCGCGGTTGGGGACTAGCGGGAGGATTCCAGATACGCAGTATTTT.

CDR3 protein: CASSEGSANYGYTF. The CDR3 DNA is TGTGCCAGCAGTGAAGGGTCGGCTAACTATGGCTACACCTTC. V and J are TRBV6-1 and TRBJ1-2, with D unclear. Trimming left V 1 base short and J 0 bases short, with 6 bases between. This CDR3 comprises 14 residues. Per the germline V gene, CDR1 is MNHNS and CDR2 is SASEGT.

This clonotype was found a few times. The chain uses TRBV2 and TRBJ1-6; D is uncertain. V was clipped by 7 bases and J by 7 bases, with 14 bases between them. Germline assignment: CDR1 SNHLY and CDR2 FYNNEI. CDR3 length equals 14 residues. This CDR3 is CASTEVVGNSPLHF. In nucleotides, the CDR3 is TGTGCCAGCACCGAAGTGGTCGGGAATTCACCCCTCCACTTT.

This clonotype was counted a few times. The V call is TRBV11-2, the J call TRBJ2-4, with 8 bases that match TRBD1. Per the germline V gene, CDR1 is SGHAT and CDR2 is FQNNGV. There are 16 residues in the CDR3. V was pared by 4 bases and J by 7 bases, with 12 bases of the junction left unmatched. The CDR3 spells CASSSGGTGVENIQYF. CDR3 bases: TGTGCCAGCAGCTCCGGTGGGACAGGAGTGGAGAACATTCAGTACTTC.

This clonotype has only a few counts. V and J are TRBV10-3 and TRBJ1-2; 9 nucleotides line up with TRBD1. Germline loops: CDR1 ENHRY, CDR2 SYGVKD. The V segment lost 2 bases and the J segment 5 bases; nucleotides outside the gene matches: 0. The CDR3 is 13 amino acids. CDR3 sequence reads: CAISEGTGYGYTF. The CDR3 nucleotides read TGTGCCATCAGTGAGGGGACAGGGTATGGCTACACCTTC.

The chain uses TRBV7-9 and TRBJ1-6, with 7 bases aligning to TRBD1. J was trimmed by 6 bases and V by 5 bases; bases with no gene match: 7. The CDR3 sequence is 15 residues long. Per germline, CDR1 SEHNR and CDR2 FQNEAQ (reference sequence). The CDR3 DNA sequence: TGTGCCAGCAGCCCCCGGGACAGCATTAATTCACCCCTCCACTTT. This gives the protein CASSPRDSINSPLHF.

This clonotype was observed a handful of times. The chain links TRBV2 to TRBJ1-1; unclear D gene. Trimming pared 6 bases from V and 1 base from J, leaving 15 bases between. The CDR3 consists of 15 residues. The V gene's germline CDR1 is SNHLY and CDR2 FYNNEI. The CDR3 nucleotides are TGTGCCAGCAGCCCCCAGATAGGGCCGAACACTGAAGCTTTCTTT. As protein: CASSPQIGPNTEAFF.

This clonotype came up a few times. V gene TRBV11-2 combines with J gene TRBJ1-4, with a tentative D call TRBD1 (6 bases). CDR1 is SGHAT and CDR2 is FQNNGV in the germline V gene. The CDR3 loop spans 15 amino acids. Trimming took off 3 bases at V and 7 bases at J, with 15 bases between the two ends. CDR3 in amino acids: CASSLSQGRSEKLFF. The CDR3 bases are TGTGCCAGCAGCTTGAGTCAGGGGCGGAGTGAAAAACTGTTTTTT.

The CDR3 bases are TGCGCCAGCAACCCGGGACTAGTTACAGATACGCAGTATTTT. Translated: CASNPGLVTDTQYF. The chain is built from TRBV5-1 and TRBJ2-3; 8 nucleotides match TRBD2. The CDR3 contains 14 residues. The V gene end was trimmed by 6 bases and the J gene end by 3 bases; junction bases not matched to a gene: 6. Germline CDR1 and CDR2: SGHRS and YFSETQ.

The V and J genes are TRBV20-1 and TRBJ2-1, with D possibly being TRBD2 (6 bases). In germline, CDR1 is DFQATT, CDR2 SNEGSKA (reference sequence). V lost 6 bases to trimming and J lost 6 bases, with 18 bases between them. The CDR3 is made up of 14 amino acids. The CDR3 DNA reads TGCAGTGCCACCCCGGGGGACCCTTTCAATGAGCAGTTCTTC. Translating gives CSATPGDPFNEQFF.

In nucleotides, the CDR3 is TGTGCCAGCAGTTTTGGCGGAGGCACGAATACGCAGTATTTT. Translating it yields CASSFGGGTNTQYF. The chain employs TRBV12-3 or TRBV12-4 and TRBJ2-3; D might be TRBD2 (5 bases). Trimming cost V 3 bases and J 7 bases, with 14 bases left between them. The CDR3 totals 14 residues.

This clonotype showed up just a few times. The chain couples TRBV25-1 to TRBJ2-3; D is undetermined. The CDR3 totals 14 residues. Germline assignment: CDR1 MGHDK and CDR2 SYGVNS. V was clipped by 4 bases and J by 2 bases, with 10 bases between them. The CDR3 DNA reads as TGTGCCAGCAGTGTCTCGATGTTCACAGATACGCAGTATTTT. Amino acid sequence: CASSVSMFTDTQYF.

This clonotype was seen only a few times. The V and J genes are TRBV7-2 and TRBJ2-7; the match to TRBD1 covers 9 bases. Germline V lookup: CDR1 SGHTA, CDR2 FQGNSA. The CDR3 runs to 14 residues. The ends lost 6 bases at V and 3 bases at J; junction bases unmatched: 6. The CDR3 here is CASRTTGGSYEQYF. The CDR3 DNA sequence: TGTGCCAGCAGAACCACAGGGGGCAGCTACGAGCAGTACTTC.

This clonotype has just a few counts. This chain links TRBV2 with TRBJ1-1; unclear D gene. Germline V gene lookup returns CDR1 SNHLY and CDR2 FYNNEI. The ends were cut back, 1 base at V and 1 base at J, with 13 bases in the middle. The CDR3 loop spans 16 amino acids. The CDR3 loop reads CASSEVVWAGNTEAFF. The DNA for the CDR3 is TGTGCCAGCAGTGAAGTTGTTTGGGCAGGGAACACTGAAGCTTTCTTT.

There are many counts of this clonotype. The gene calls are TRBV5-5 and TRBJ2-2, with D unresolved. The V and J ends lost 7 bases and 1 base respectively, with 11 bases between them. The CDR3 loop spans 14 amino acids. The V gene's germline CDR1 is SGHKS and CDR2 YYEKEE (reference sequence). The CDR3 spells CASSVHLNTGELFF. The CDR3, as DNA: TGTGCCAGCTCAGTCCACCTGAACACCGGGGAGCTGTTTTTT. The full variable domain, its missing parts supplied by reference TRBV5-5 and TRBJ2-2, is DAGVTQSPTHLIKTRGQQVTLRCSPISGHKSVSWYQQVLGQGPQFIFQYYEKEERGRGNFPDRFSARQFPNYSSELNVNALLLGDSALYLCASSVHLNTGELFFGEGSRLTVL.

In this sample, this clonotype turned up a few times. The chain couples TRBV12-3 or TRBV12-4 to TRBJ2-1, with D possibly TRBD1 on 5 matching bases. The V gene lost 2 bases and the J gene lost 5 bases, with 16 bases spanning the gap. The CDR3 is made up of 16 amino acids. DNA for the CDR3: TGTGCCAGCAGTTTAAATCAGGGAATACCCCACAATGAGCAGTTCTTC. This translates into CASSLNQGIPHNEQFF.

The chain combines TRBV20-1 with TRBJ2-1, with D possibly matching TRBD1 (6 bases). V was cut by 1 base and J by 4 bases, with 11 bases left in between. This CDR3 is built from 14 residues. Germline values: CDR1 DFQATT, CDR2 SNEGSKA (reference sequence). The CDR3 loop is CSARARDTYNEQFF. The CDR3 region has the DNA TGCAGTGCTAGAGCCCGGGACACGTACAATGAGCAGTTCTTC.